This T cell receptor beta chain comes out of a study of blood T cell repertoires in COVID-19. CDR3 length equals 13 residues. CDR1 is SQVTM and CDR2 is ANQGSEA in the germline V gene. V shed 6 bases and J shed 7 bases, with 18 bases lying between them. Assay used: immunoSEQ multiplex PCR; TCRdb lists only in-frame clones, some missing. There are some 100,000 clones in the sample; about 87% occur only once, and 11% lies in the top ten. The chain combines TRBV29-1 with TRBJ1-2; the D gene is possibly TRBD1 (6 bases). Input material: peripheral blood. The TCR sequence derives from a woman aged 25 to 39 with acute or convalescent COVID-19. CDR3 residues: CSVDRPGDGGYTF. In nucleotides, the CDR3 is TGCAGCGTCGACAGGCCCGGCGACGGTGGCTACACCTTC.